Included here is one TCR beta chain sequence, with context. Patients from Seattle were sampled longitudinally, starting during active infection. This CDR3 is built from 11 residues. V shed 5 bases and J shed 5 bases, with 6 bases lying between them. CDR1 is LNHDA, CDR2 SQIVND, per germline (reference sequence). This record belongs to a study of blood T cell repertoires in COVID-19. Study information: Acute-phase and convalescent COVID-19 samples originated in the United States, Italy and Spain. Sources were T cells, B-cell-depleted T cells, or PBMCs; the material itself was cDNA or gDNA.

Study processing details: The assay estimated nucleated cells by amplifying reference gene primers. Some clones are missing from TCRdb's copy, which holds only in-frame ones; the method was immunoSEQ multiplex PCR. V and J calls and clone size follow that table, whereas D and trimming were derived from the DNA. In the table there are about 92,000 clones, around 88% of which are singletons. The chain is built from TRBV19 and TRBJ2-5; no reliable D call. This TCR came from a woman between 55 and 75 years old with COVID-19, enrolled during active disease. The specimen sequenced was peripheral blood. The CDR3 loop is CASSLMETQYF. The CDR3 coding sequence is TGTGCCAGTAGTCTTATGGAGACCCAGTACTTC.